This T cell receptor (beta chain) is from a study of cytomegalovirus exposure and HLA in healthy donors. Overall study results and limits: Reportedly, diagnosis of cytomegalovirus status by the classifier showed high specificity and sensitivity. Indistinguishable V segments, including TRBV6-2 and TRBV6-3, were excluded. Researchers reportedly found TCR beta sequences accurately predicted most subjects' HLA-A and HLA-B alleles.

Worth noting for this clone: The antigen is unknown. Other DNA variants within this sample encode the same CDR3.

This CDR3 comprises 14 residues. Trimming took 5 bases from V and 8 from J; bases not matched to a gene: 6. CDR1 SGHRS and CDR2 YFSETQ come from the germline V gene. This PCR relied on a set of 60 Vbeta primers and 13 Jbeta primers. The protocol was immunoSEQ multiplex PCR, while the TCRdb copy is restricted to in-frame clones and leaves out a portion. Its table records 35,000 to 45,000 clones. Healthy bone marrow donors formed the donor group. Sequencing was done on a sample of PBMCs. The source is a male donor in good health and CMV-seronegative. This chain uses TRBV5-1 with TRBJ1-4, with 10 bases fitting TRBD1. DNA of the CDR3: TGCGCCAGCAGACCCGGGACAGGGGTAGAAAAACTGTTTTTT. Its translation is CASRPGTGVEKLFF.